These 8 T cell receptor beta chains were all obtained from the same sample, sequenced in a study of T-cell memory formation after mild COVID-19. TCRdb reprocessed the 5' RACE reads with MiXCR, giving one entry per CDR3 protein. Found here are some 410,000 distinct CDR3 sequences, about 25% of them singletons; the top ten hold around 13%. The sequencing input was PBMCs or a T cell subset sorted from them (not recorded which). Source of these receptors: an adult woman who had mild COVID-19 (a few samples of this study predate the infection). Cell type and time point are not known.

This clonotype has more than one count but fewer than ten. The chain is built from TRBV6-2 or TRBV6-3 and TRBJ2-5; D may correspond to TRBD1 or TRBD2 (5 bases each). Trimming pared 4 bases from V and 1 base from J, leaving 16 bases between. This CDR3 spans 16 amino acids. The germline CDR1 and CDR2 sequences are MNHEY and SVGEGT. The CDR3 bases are TGTGCCAGCAGTTCTGGGGCTGAGGGGCCCCAAGAGACCCAGTACTTC. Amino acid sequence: CASSSGAEGPQETQYF.

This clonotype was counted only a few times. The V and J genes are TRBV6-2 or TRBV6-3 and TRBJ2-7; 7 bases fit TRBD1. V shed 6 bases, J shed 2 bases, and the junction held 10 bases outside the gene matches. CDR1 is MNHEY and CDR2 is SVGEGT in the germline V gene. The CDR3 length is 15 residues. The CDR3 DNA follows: TGTGCCAGCAGCTCGCTTGTGGACAGGACCTACGAGCAGTACTTC. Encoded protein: CASSSLVDRTYEQYF.

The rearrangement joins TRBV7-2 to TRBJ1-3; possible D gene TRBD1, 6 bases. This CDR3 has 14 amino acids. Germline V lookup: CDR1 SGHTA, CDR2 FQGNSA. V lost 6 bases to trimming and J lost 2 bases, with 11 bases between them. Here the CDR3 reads CASRQTGTGNTIYF. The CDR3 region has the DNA TGTGCCAGCAGACAAACAGGGACTGGAAACACCATATATTTT.

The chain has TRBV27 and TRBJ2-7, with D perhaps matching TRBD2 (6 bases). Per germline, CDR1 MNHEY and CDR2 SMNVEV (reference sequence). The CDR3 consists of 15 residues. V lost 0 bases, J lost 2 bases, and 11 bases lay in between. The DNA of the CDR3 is TGTGCCAGCAGTTTATCCCCTGGGACTGCCTACGAGCAGTACTTC. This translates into CASSLSPGTAYEQYF.

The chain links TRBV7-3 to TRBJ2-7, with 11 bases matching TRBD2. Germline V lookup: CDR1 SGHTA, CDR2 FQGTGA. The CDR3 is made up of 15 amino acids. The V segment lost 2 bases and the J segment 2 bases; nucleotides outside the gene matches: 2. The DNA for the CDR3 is TGTGCCAGCAGCTTAGGACTAGCGGGTCCCTACGAGCAGTACTTC. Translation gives CASSLGLAGPYEQYF.

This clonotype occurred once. CDR3 nucleotide sequence: TGCGCCAGCAGCCTGTATGGTACGCAGTATTTT. Residues: CASSLYGTQYF. The chain employs TRBV4-3 and TRBJ2-3; D unresolved. The germline V and J ends were trimmed by 4 bases and 8 bases, with 7 bases remaining between them. This CDR3 is 11 amino acids long. Germline-derived CDR1 and CDR2 are LGHNA and YSLEER.

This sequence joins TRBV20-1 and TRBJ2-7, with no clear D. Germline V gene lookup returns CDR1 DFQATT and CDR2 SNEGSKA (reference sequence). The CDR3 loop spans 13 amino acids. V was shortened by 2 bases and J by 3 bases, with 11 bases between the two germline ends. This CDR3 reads CSARIHGYYEQYF. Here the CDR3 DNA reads TGCAGTGCTAGAATCCACGGATACTACGAGCAGTACTTC.

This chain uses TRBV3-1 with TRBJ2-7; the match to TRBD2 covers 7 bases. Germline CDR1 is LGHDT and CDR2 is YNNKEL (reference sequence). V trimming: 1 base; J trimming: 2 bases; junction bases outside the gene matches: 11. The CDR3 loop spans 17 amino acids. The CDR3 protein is CASSQVPSGRNPYEQYF. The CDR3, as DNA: TGTGCCAGCAGCCAAGTCCCTAGCGGCCGGAATCCCTACGAGCAGTACTTC.